This T cell receptor (beta chain) is from a study of cytomegalovirus exposure and HLA in healthy donors. As for the study in general: Caucasian-associated ancestry cluster membership applied to about 80% of 300 to 450 genotyped donors.

Overall study findings and caveats: It was reported in a later analysis that an Asian-associated ancestry cluster showed fewer N-insertions than the approximately 690-donor mean.

13 Jbeta primers and 60 Vbeta primers were used for the PCR. Repertoires were generated with immunoSEQ multiplex PCR, while TCRdb's copy carries only in-frame clones and drops some. Found here are about 43,000 clones, about two thirds of them singletons; the top ten hold about 12%. The germline V and J ends were trimmed by 4 bases and 8 bases, with 13 bases remaining between them. CDR1 and CDR2 from the germline V gene are SGHDT and YYEEEE. The CDR3 has 13 residues. In regard to this clone: The target antigen is unknown.

Sequences were obtained from PBMCs. This receptor was taken from a man aged 55 to 70 in good health and CMV-seropositive. The V call is TRBV5-6, the J call TRBJ2-1, with D unresolved. The CDR3 here is CASSTLGSDEQFF. Written as DNA, the CDR3 is TGTGCCAGCAGCACCCTAGGCTCGGATGAGCAGTTCTTC. Full variable domain (rest looked up from reference TRBV5-6 and TRBJ2-1): DAGVTQSPTHLIKTRGQQVTLRCSPKSGHDTVSWYQQALGQGPQFIFQYYEEEERQRGNFPDRFSGHQFPNYSSELNVNALLLGDSALYLCASSTLGSDEQFFGPGTRLTVL.